Each of the 13 T cell receptor beta chains below was sequenced from the same sample in a study of Ad26.COV2.S vaccination and SARS-CoV-2 variants. The treatment denotes: over 15 received Ad26.COV2.S at low or high dose, single or two shots; roughly five received placebo; per-sample allocation not given. Day 63 after the first vaccine or placebo injection was the time point for sampling. Only in-frame clones appear in the TCRdb table, and some are missing; sequencing was by immunoSEQ multiplex PCR. This table holds 350,000 to 500,000 clones, 80% to 95% found once. The sample here was peripheral blood, taken in a trial of Ad26.COV2.S vaccine versus placebo. The receptors stem from a person aged 18 to 59 who received the Ad26.COV2.S COVID-19 vaccine or a placebo.

The chain carries TRBV29-1 and TRBJ2-7; perhaps TRBD2 as D (5 bases). The CDR3 extends over 12 amino acids. Germline CDR1 is SQVTM and CDR2 is ANQGSEA. Trimming removed 7 bases at V and 3 bases at J, with 13 bases between. Here the CDR3 DNA reads TGCAGCGCGTCCACGGGAAACTACGAGCAGTACTTC. Protein product: CSASTGNYEQYF.

This chain joins TRBV4-2 and TRBJ1-6; 7 bases line up with TRBD1. Germline V lookup: CDR1 LGHNA, CDR2 YNFKEQ. This CDR3 has 15 amino acids. The junction had 7 bases not matched to a gene; V was cut back by 1 base and J by 10 bases. CDR3: CASSQGEGAGSPLHF. CDR3 in DNA: TGTGCCAGCAGCCAAGGAGAGGGGGCCGGGTCACCCCTCCACTTT.

The chain recombines TRBV14 with TRBJ2-3; D may be TRBD2 (5 bases). The CDR3 contains 16 residues. V was pared by 0 bases and J by 0 bases, with 10 bases between. The germline V gene encodes CDR1 SGHDN and CDR2 FVKESK. The CDR3 loop reads CASSQDSAVSTDTQYF. CDR3 nucleotide sequence: TGTGCCAGCAGCCAAGACTCAGCGGTTAGCACAGATACGCAGTATTTT. The full variable domain, in which reference TRBV14 and TRBJ2-3 provide the parts outside the CDR3, is EAGVTQFPSHSVIEKGQTVTLRCDPISGHDNLYWYRRVMGKEIKFLLHFVKESKQDESGMPNNRFLAERTGGTYSTLKVQPAELEDSGVYFCASSQDSAVSTDTQYFGPGTRLTVL.

The V and J genes are TRBV7-2 and TRBJ2-7; D is ambiguous. Trimming removed 2 bases from V and 5 bases from J, with 10 bases in between. The germline CDR1 and CDR2 sequences are SGHTA and FQGNSA. The CDR3 is made up of 13 amino acids. CDR3 region: CASSLMPDHEQYF. The CDR3 DNA is TGTGCCAGCAGCTTAATGCCCGACCACGAGCAGTACTTC.

The table lists this clone with a few counts. The chain has TRBV6-1 and TRBJ1-1; TRBD1 might be the D (5 bases). V gave up 3 bases and J gave up 4 bases, with 18 bases separating them. This CDR3 spans 16 amino acids. Germline assignment: CDR1 MNHNS and CDR2 SASEGT. CDR3 coding DNA: TGTGCCAGCAGTGACCCGGACGAGGCAGGGAGCACTGAAGCTTTCTTT. Its translation is CASSDPDEAGSTEAFF.

V and J are TRBV5-1 and TRBJ2-1; 7 nucleotides agree with TRBD1. Germline lookup yields CDR1 SGHRS and CDR2 YFSETQ. Trimming cost V 2 bases and J 10 bases; bases outside gene matches: 9. This CDR3 comprises 14 residues. Here the CDR3 DNA reads TGCGCCAGCAGCTTTAGGACAGGTCCTTTGGAGCAGTTCTTC. As protein: CASSFRTGPLEQFF. Using reference TRBV5-1 and TRBJ2-1 for the parts outside the CDR3, the full variable domain is KAGVTQTPRYLIKTRGQQVTLSCSPISGHRSVSWYQQTPGQGLQFLFEYFSETQRNKGNFPGRFSGRQFSNSRSEMNVSTLELGDSALYLCASSFRTGPLEQFFGPGTRLTVL.

The chain employs TRBV19 and TRBJ2-1, with unresolved D. The CDR3 contains 15 residues. V lost 1 base and J 7 bases, leaving 14 bases between the germline ends. The germline gives CDR1 LNHDA, CDR2 SQIVND (reference sequence). CDR3 sequence: CASSIVSDMLNEQFF. In DNA form, the CDR3 reads TGTGCCAGTAGTATAGTTTCCGACATGTTAAATGAGCAGTTCTTC. Using reference TRBV19 and TRBJ2-1 for the parts outside the CDR3, the full variable domain is DGGITQSPKYLFRKEGQNVTLSCEQNLNHDAMYWYRQDPGQGLRLIYYSQIVNDFQKGDIAEGYSVSREKKESFPLTVTSAQKNPTAFYLCASSIVSDMLNEQFFGPGTRLTVL.

V is TRBV27 and J is TRBJ1-4, with TRBD1 matching 9 bases. The germline V gene has CDR1 MNHEY and CDR2 SMNVEV (reference sequence). V lost 4 bases and J lost 2; bases outside the gene matches: 14. CDR3 length equals 19 residues. CDR3 coding DNA: TGTGCCAGCAGTTACAGGGGGCGTCCCCTCCGTTGGACTAATGAAAAACTGTTTTTT. Translated, it gives CASSYRGRPLRWTNEKLFF.

The rearrangement joins TRBV4-2 to TRBJ1-1; D might be TRBD1 (5 bases). V was clipped by 2 bases and J by 7 bases, with 11 bases between them. The germline V gene has CDR1 LGHNA and CDR2 YNFKEQ. The CDR3 consists of 13 residues. DNA of the CDR3: TGTGCCAGCAGCCAACCGCAGGGCGATGAAGCTTTCTTT. Protein sequence: CASSQPQGDEAFF.

The V and J genes are TRBV19 and TRBJ2-2; D possibly corresponds to TRBD1 (6 bases). The germline V gene encodes CDR1 LNHDA and CDR2 SQIVND (reference sequence). This CDR3 has 15 residues. The ends were cut back, 1 base at V and 4 bases at J, with 10 bases in the middle. The CDR3 reads CASSIGGRSTGELFF. The DNA of the CDR3 is TGTGCCAGTAGTATAGGGGGGCGAAGCACCGGGGAGCTGTTTTTT.

On this clone: Other DNA sequences of this sample code for an identical CDR3. The rearrangement links TRBV19 to TRBJ1-5; D is unresolved. Trimming took off 4 bases at V and 5 bases at J, with 6 bases between the two ends. This CDR3 comprises 12 residues. The germline V gene encodes CDR1 LNHDA and CDR2 SQIVND (reference sequence). Here the CDR3 DNA reads TGTGCCAGTAGTACGGGGTATCAGCCCCAGCATTTT. It yields the protein CASSTGYQPQHF.

The chain carries TRBV9 and TRBJ2-1; the match to TRBD2 covers 9 bases. Germline CDR1 SGDLS, CDR2 YYNGEE. Trimming at V came to 3 bases and at J to 6 bases, leaving 7 bases not matched to a gene. This CDR3 comprises 15 residues. CDR3 residues: CASSGPGTSINEQFF. The CDR3 region has the DNA TGTGCCAGCAGCGGACCCGGGACTAGCATCAATGAGCAGTTCTTC.

The V call is TRBV7-2, the J call TRBJ2-7; 7 bases match TRBD2. CDR1 and CDR2 from the germline V gene are SGHTA and FQGNSA. The CDR3 contains 15 residues. With V trimmed by 5 bases and J by 0 bases, 7 bases remained unmatched. For the CDR3, the DNA is TGTGCCAGCAGCCCCGGGACTACCAACTCCTACGAGCAGTACTTC. Protein sequence: CASSPGTTNSYEQYF.